Shown below are 10 T cell receptor beta chains from a single sample sequenced in a study of PD-L1 blockade in urothelial cancer. Generated by immunoSEQ multiplex PCR, the TCRdb table keeps only in-frame clones and is missing some. The table includes approximately 79,000 clones, around 85% detected once. Described time point: pretreatment peripheral blood. The material was PBMCs, obtained around atezolizumab (anti-PD-L1) treatment. These receptors were obtained from a man in his forties with urothelial cancer.

This chain joins TRBV10-3 and TRBJ2-5; 10 positions agree with TRBD2. In germline, CDR1 is ENHRY, CDR2 SYGVKD. The CDR3 consists of 15 residues. Losses at the gene ends were 8 bases for V and 1 base for J; bases not matched to a gene: 7. The CDR3 nucleotides read TGTGCCATCGCAGGGGCTAGCGGGAGCCAAGAGACCCAGTACTTC. Translating gives CAIAGASGSQETQYF.

The V call is TRBV18, the J call TRBJ1-1, with a weak D call TRBD1 (6 bases). The length of the CDR3 is 16 residues. Trimming took 0 bases from V and 0 from J, leaving 11 bases between them. Germline loops: CDR1 KGHSH, CDR2 LQKENI. The DNA of the CDR3 is TGTGCCAGCTCACCACCCAACCAGGGGCTGAACACTGAAGCTTTCTTT. Encoded protein: CASSPPNQGLNTEAFF.

The chain is built from TRBV28 and TRBJ2-5, with 10 nucleotides matching TRBD1. Germline CDR1 is MDHEN and CDR2 is SYDVKM. This CDR3 spans 16 amino acids. The V and J ends lost 4 bases and 5 bases, in that order; junction bases with no gene match: 10. Here the CDR3 DNA reads TGTGCCAGCAGTTGGGGCAGACAGGGGGCCGGTGAGACCCAGTACTTC. This sequence encodes CASSWGRQGAGETQYF.

In nucleotides, the CDR3 is TGCGCCAGCAGACCAGGGTCAAGCAATCAGCCCCAGCATTTT. Its translation: CASRPGSSNQPQHF. V and J are TRBV5-1 and TRBJ1-5, with a possible D match to TRBD1 (5 bases). The germline V gene encodes CDR1 SGHRS and CDR2 YFSETQ. CDR3 size: 14 residues. V was clipped by 5 bases and J by 1 base, with 10 bases between them.

This rearrangement joins TRBV28 to TRBJ2-7, with 7 bases matching TRBD2. The CDR3 totals 14 residues. CDR1 and CDR2 (germline): MDHEN, SYDVKM. The V segment lost 6 bases and the J segment 3 bases; nucleotides outside the gene matches: 8. The CDR3 reads CASSLSGIVYEQYF. In DNA form, the CDR3 reads TGTGCCAGCAGCTTAAGCGGGATCGTCTACGAGCAGTACTTC.

This sequence joins TRBV11-3 and TRBJ2-2; 7 nucleotides agree with TRBD2. This CDR3 region has 15 residues. Germline CDR1 SGHNT, CDR2 YENEEA. Trimming at V came to 5 bases and at J to 5 bases, leaving 8 bases not matched to a gene. The CDR3 loop reads CASSPGLGGTGELFF. In DNA form, the CDR3 reads TGTGCCAGCAGCCCGGGACTCGGGGGGACCGGGGAGCTGTTTTTT. Full variable domain (rest looked up from reference TRBV11-3 and TRBJ2-2): EAGVVQSPRYKIIEKKQPVAFWCNPISGHNTLYWYLQNLGQGPELLIRYENEEAVDDSQLPKDRFSAERLKGVDSTLKIQPAELGDSAVYLCASSPGLGGTGELFFGEGSRLTVL.

The rearrangement joins TRBV2 to TRBJ2-1; a possible D gene is TRBD2 (6 bases). Trimming left V 7 bases short and J 0 bases short, with 7 bases between. The CDR3 runs 13 residues. In germline, CDR1 is SNHLY, CDR2 FYNNEI. CDR3 sequence (DNA): TGTGCCAGCAAGGGACTCTCCTACAATGAGCAGTTCTTC. Translating gives CASKGLSYNEQFF.

The rearrangement joins TRBV10-3 to TRBJ2-7; D perhaps matches TRBD1 (6 bases). Trimming removed 6 bases at V and 5 bases at J, with 8 bases between. Per the germline V gene, CDR1 is ENHRY and CDR2 is SYGVKD. The length of the CDR3 is 11 residues. The CDR3 DNA reads as TGTGCCATCAGAAACAGGGACGAGCAGTACTTC. Translated: CAIRNRDEQYF.

This rearrangement joins TRBV5-1 to TRBJ2-1; 7 bases fit TRBD1. Germline V gene data show CDR1 as SGHRS and CDR2 as YFSETQ. V was clipped by 3 bases and J by 3 bases; unmatched bases: 9. This CDR3 spans 16 amino acids. For the CDR3, the DNA is TGCGCCAGCAGCTCTGAGAGACAGGGTCTCTACAATGAGCAGTTCTTC. It specifies CASSSERQGLYNEQFF.

This clone was found once. The chain carries TRBV25-1 and TRBJ1-4; D is uncertain. This CDR3 region has 16 residues. Germline V gives CDR1 MGHDK, CDR2 SYGVNS. V lost 6 bases and J 10 bases, leaving 24 bases between the germline ends. The CDR3 DNA is TGTGCCAGCAGCGACCCGGGCGGAACTAACCGGGGAAAACTGTTTTTT. Translation gives CASSDPGGTNRGKLFF.